This T cell receptor (beta chain) came from a study of T cell repertoires in cytomegalovirus infection. Study as a whole: Indicated by public TCR beta signatures were CMV infection and matching HLA type. The study's findings and limits: The cumulative frequency of public TCR beta families identified carriers of CMV plus the relevant HLA. Dominant in the ex vivo response were TCR beta clonotypes restricted by HLA-C and specific for CMV.

The CDR3 spans 14 residues. CDR1 and CDR2 from the germline V gene are DFQATT and SNEGSKA (reference sequence). V was clipped by 6 bases and J by 2 bases; unmatched bases: 10. Concerning this clonotype itself: Its antigen is unidentified.

TCRdb analysed the reads with MiXCR anew, one entry per CDR3 protein. Here the sample spans hundreds of thousands of distinct CDR3 sequences, roughly 26% being singletons. This TCR was recovered from a human donor in good health (CMV status not recorded). Some clones in this sample may be carry-over from other donors' samples. The chain carries TRBV20-1 and TRBJ2-7; TRBD2 agrees at 7 bases. Sequencing used CD8+ T cells from PBMCs. The CDR3 sequence is CSAVSQRGPYEQYF. The CDR3 DNA is TGCAGTGCCGTATCACAGCGGGGTCCCTACGAGCAGTACTTC.